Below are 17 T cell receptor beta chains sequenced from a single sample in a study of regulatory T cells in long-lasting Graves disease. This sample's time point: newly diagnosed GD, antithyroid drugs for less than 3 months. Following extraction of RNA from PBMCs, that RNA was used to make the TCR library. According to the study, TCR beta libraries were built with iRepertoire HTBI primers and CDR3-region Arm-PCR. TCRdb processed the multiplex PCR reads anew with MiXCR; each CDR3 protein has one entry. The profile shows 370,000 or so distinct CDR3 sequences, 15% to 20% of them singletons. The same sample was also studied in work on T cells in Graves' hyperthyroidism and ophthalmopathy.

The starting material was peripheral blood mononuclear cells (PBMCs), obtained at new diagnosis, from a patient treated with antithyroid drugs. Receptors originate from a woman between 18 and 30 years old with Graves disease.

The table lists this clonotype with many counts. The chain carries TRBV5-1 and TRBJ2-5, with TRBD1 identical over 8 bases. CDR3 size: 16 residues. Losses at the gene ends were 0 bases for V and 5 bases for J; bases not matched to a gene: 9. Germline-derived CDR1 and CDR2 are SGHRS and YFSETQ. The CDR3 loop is CASSLGSGQGSETQYF. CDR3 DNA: TGCGCCAGCAGCTTGGGGAGCGGACAGGGCTCCGAGACCCAGTACTTC.

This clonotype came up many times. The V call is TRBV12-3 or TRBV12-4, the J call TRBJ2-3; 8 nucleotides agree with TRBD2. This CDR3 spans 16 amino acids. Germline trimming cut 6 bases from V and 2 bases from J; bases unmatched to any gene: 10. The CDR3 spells CASRSGAGVYTDTQYF. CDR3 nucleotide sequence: TGTGCCAGCAGGTCGGGAGCGGGGGTGTACACAGATACGCAGTATTTT.

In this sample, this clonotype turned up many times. The CDR3, as DNA: TGCGCCAGCAGCTTGGGCGGGGGACGAGGGGGCTACACCTTC. It yields the protein CASSLGGGRGGYTF. V is TRBV5-1 and J is TRBJ1-2; D is perhaps TRBD1 (5 bases). This CDR3 is 14 amino acids long. V was trimmed by 0 bases and J by 8 bases, leaving 14 bases between them. Germline V lookup: CDR1 SGHRS, CDR2 YFSETQ.

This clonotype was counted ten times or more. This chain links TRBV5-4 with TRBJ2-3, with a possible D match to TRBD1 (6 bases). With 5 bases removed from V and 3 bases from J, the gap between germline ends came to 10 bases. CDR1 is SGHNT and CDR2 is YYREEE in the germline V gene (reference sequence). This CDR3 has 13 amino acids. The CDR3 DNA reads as TGTGCCAGCAGACCGGACAGAACAGATACGCAGTATTTT. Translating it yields CASRPDRTDTQYF.

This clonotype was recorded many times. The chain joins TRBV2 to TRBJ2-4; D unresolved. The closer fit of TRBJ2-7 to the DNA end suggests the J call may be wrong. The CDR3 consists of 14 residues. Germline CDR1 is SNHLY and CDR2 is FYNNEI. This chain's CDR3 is CASGLGGNSYEQYF. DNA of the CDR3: TGTGCCAGCGGCTTGGGCGGCAACTCCTACGAGCAGTACTTC.

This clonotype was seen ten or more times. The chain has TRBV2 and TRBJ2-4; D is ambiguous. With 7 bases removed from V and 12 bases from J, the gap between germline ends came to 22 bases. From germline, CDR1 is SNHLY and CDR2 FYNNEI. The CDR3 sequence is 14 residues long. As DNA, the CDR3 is TGTGCCAGCATGTGGACCCTATCCAAGCATGCTCAGTACTTC. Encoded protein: CASMWTLSKHAQYF. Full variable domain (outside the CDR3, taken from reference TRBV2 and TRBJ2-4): EPEVTQTPSHQVTQMGQEVILRCVPISNHLYFYWYRQILGQKVEFLVSFYNNEISEKSEIFDDQFSVERPDGSNFTLKIRSTKLEDSAMYFCASMWTLSKHAQYFGAGTRLSVL.

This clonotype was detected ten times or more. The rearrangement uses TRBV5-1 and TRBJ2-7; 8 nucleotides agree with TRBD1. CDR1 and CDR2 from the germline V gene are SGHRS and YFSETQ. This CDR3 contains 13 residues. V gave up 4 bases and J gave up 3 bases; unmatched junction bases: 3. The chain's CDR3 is CASSPGQVYEQYF. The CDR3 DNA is TGCGCCAGCAGCCCGGGACAGGTCTACGAGCAGTACTTC.

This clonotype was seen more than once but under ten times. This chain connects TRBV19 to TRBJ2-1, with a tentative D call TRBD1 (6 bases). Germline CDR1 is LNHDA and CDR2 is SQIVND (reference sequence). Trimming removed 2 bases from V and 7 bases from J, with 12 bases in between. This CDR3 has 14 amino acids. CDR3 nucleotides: TGTGCCAGTAGTATAAGGGGGATGGGAAATGAGCAGTTCTTC. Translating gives CASSIRGMGNEQFF.

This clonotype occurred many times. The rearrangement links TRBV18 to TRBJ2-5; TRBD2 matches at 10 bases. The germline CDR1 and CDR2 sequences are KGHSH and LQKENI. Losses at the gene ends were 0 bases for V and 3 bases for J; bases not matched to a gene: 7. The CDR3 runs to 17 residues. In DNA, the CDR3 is TGTGCCAGCTCACCACCGGGGGCCGGACTAGCGGAAGAGACCCAGTACTTC. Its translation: CASSPPGAGLAEETQYF.

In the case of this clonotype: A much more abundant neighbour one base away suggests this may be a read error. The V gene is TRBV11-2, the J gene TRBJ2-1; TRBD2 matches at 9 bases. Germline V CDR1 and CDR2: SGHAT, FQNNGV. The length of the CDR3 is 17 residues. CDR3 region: CASSQGASGVPRNEEFF. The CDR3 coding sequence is TGTGCCAGCAGCCAAGGGGCTAGCGGGGTCCCCAGGAATGAGGAGTTCTTC.

The CDR3 region is CSAGGTRFSYNEQFF. CDR3 DNA: TGCAGTGCTGGTGGGACCCGATTCTCCTACAATGAGCAGTTCTTC. The rearrangement joins TRBV20-1 to TRBJ2-1; D may be TRBD1 or TRBD2 (5 bases each). Germline V lookup: CDR1 DFQATT, CDR2 SNEGSKA (reference sequence). Trimming took 5 bases from V and 0 from J, leaving 14 bases between them. The CDR3 extends over 15 amino acids.

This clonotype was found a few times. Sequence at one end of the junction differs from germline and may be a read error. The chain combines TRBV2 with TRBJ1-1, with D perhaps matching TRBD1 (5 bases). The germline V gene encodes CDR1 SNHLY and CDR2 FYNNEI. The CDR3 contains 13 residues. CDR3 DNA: TGTGTCAGCAGTGATCCGGGACGGCTAGAAGCTTTCTTT. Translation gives CVSSDPGRLEAFF. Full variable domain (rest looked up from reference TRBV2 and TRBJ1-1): EPEVTQTPSHQVTQMGQEVILRCVPISNHLYFYWYRQILGQKVEFLVSFYNNEISEKSEIFDDQFSVERPDGSNFTLKIRSTKLEDSAMYFCVSSDPGRLEAFFGQGTRLTVV.

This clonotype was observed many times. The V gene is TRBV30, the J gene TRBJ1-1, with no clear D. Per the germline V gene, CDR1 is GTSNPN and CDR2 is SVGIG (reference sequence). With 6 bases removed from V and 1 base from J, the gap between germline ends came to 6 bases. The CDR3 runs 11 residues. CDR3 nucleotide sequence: TGTGCCTGTTCTAAGAACACTGAAGCTTTCTTT. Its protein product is CACSKNTEAFF.

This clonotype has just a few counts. The CDR3 is CASRTAYGYTF. The CDR3 coding sequence is TGTGCCAGCAGAACAGCCTATGGCTACACCTTC. The chain employs TRBV6-1 and TRBJ1-2; D is uncertain. This CDR3 comprises 11 residues. Germline CDR1 and CDR2: MNHNS and SASEGT. The germline V and J ends were trimmed by 6 bases and 4 bases, with 6 bases remaining between them.

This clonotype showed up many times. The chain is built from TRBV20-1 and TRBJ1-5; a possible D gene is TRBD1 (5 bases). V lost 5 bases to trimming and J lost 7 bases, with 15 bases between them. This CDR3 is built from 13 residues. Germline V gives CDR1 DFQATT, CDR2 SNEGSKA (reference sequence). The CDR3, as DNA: TGCAGTGCTGGACACGCCCAAGACCAGCCCCAGCATTTT. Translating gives CSAGHAQDQPQHF.

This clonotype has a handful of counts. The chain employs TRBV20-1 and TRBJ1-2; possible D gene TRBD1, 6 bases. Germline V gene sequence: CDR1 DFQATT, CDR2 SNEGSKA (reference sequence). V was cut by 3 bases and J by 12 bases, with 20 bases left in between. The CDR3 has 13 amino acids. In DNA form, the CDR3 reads TGCAGTGCTAGTGGACAGAATCTCATTGGGAACACCTTC. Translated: CSASGQNLIGNTF.

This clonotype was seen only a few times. DNA of the CDR3: TGCGCCAGCAGCCCCGACCCAGAGACCCAGTACTTC. This encodes CASSPDPETQYF. The J gene is TRBJ2-5, the V gene TRBV5-1; D not certain. Between the trimmed V and J ends, which lost 4 bases and 4 bases, there was a span of 8 bases. The germline CDR1 and CDR2 sequences are SGHRS and YFSETQ. The CDR3 spans 12 residues.